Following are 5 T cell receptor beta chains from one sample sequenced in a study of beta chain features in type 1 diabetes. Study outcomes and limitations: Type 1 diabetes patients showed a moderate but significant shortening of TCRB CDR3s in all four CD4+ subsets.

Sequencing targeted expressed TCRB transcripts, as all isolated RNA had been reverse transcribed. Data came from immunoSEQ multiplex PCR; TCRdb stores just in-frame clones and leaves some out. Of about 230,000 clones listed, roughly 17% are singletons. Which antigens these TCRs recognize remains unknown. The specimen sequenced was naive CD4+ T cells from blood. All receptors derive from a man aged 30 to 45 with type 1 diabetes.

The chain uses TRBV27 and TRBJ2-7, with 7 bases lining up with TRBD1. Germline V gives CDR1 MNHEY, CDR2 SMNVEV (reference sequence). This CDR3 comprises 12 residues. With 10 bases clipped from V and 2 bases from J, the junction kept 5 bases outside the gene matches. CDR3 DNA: TGTGCCACCGGCCAGGGGGCCTACGAGCAGTACTTC. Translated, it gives CATGQGAYEQYF.

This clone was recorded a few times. The CDR3 coding sequence is TGCGCCAGCAGCCCCCGACTAGCGGGAGTCAATGAGCAGTTCTTC. Its translation is CASSPRLAGVNEQFF. This chain joins TRBV4-3 and TRBJ2-1; 12 bases are shared with TRBD2. In germline, CDR1 is LGHNA, CDR2 YSLEER. V gave up 4 bases and J gave up 6 bases; unmatched junction bases: 4. The CDR3 is 15 amino acids.

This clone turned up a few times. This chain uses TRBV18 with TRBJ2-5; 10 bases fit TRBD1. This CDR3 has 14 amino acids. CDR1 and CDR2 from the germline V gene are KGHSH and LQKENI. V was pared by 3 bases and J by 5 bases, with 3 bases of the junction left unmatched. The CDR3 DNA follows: TGTGCCAGCTCACCGACAGGGGGCGAGGAGACCCAGTACTTC. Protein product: CASSPTGGEETQYF.

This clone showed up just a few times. In nucleotides, the CDR3 is TGTGCCAGCCACGCGGGAGATACGCAGTATTTT. Amino acids: CASHAGDTQYF. The chain carries TRBV28 and TRBJ2-3, with D perhaps TRBD2 (5 bases). V was trimmed by 8 bases and J by 5 bases, leaving 8 bases between them. The germline CDR1 and CDR2 sequences are MDHEN and SYDVKM. There are 11 residues in the CDR3.

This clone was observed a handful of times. The CDR3 loop is CASSVERRGGTDTQYF. For the CDR3, the DNA is TGTGCCAGCAGCGTAGAGCGGCGAGGCGGCACAGATACGCAGTATTTT. The chain employs TRBV9 and TRBJ2-3, with D perhaps TRBD2 (5 bases). V was cut by 0 bases and J by 1 base, with 12 bases left in between. The CDR3 runs 16 residues. Germline V gene data show CDR1 as SGDLS and CDR2 as YYNGEE.